The 10 T cell receptor beta chains below come from one sample, sequenced in a study of identical twins. Via MiXCR, TCRdb re-called the 5' RACE reads, giving one row per CDR3 protein. The data hold 310,000 or so distinct CDR3 sequences, with roughly 9% observed a single time. These data also formed part of another study, on yellow fever vaccine responses in identical twins.

The sample taken for sequencing was CD8+ T cells sorted from blood. All receptors derive from a woman younger than 30 in good health.

The chain employs TRBV5-5 and TRBJ2-7, with 9 bases lining up with TRBD1. Germline CDR1 is SGHKS and CDR2 is YYEKEE (reference sequence). Trimming removed 4 bases from V and 2 bases from J; junction bases left unmatched: 16. The CDR3 runs to 18 residues. Here the CDR3 reads CASSKRTGAPSPPYEQYF. The CDR3 DNA is TGTGCCAGCAGCAAAAGGACAGGGGCCCCATCTCCACCCTACGAGCAGTACTTC.

The rearrangement joins TRBV9 to TRBJ1-2; 9 nucleotides agree with TRBD1. V shed 2 bases and J 4 bases; nucleotides not matched to a gene: 9. This CDR3 contains 16 residues. CDR1 is SGDLS, CDR2 YYNGEE, per germline. CDR3 region: CASSVGDRGSLYGYTF. DNA of the CDR3: TGTGCCAGCAGCGTTGGAGACAGGGGGTCGCTCTATGGCTACACCTTC.

On this clonotype: This may come from a read error, since a much larger clone is one base off. The CDR3 DNA reads TGCGCCAGCAGCTTGGGGACAGGGCACTACGAGCAGTACTTC. Translating gives CASSLGTGHYEQYF. The V call is TRBV5-1, the J call TRBJ2-7; 8 bases map to TRBD1. V shed 0 bases, J shed 3 bases, and the junction held 2 bases outside the gene matches. This CDR3 has 14 residues. Germline CDR1 is SGHRS and CDR2 is YFSETQ.

This clonotype was detected ten times or more. The V gene is TRBV6-1, the J gene TRBJ2-7; TRBD2 matches 10 bases. There are 15 residues in the CDR3. J was trimmed by 0 bases and V by 5 bases; bases with no gene match: 4. Germline CDR1 MNHNS, CDR2 SASEGT. This CDR3 is CASSPLAGASYEQYF. DNA of the CDR3: TGTGCCAGCAGTCCCCTAGCGGGAGCCTCCTACGAGCAGTACTTC.

This rearrangement joins TRBV27 to TRBJ2-1; perhaps TRBD1 as D (6 bases). The germline gives CDR1 MNHEY, CDR2 SMNVEV (reference sequence). V was shortened by 6 bases and J by 13 bases, with 22 bases between the two germline ends. The CDR3 covers 14 residues. CDR3 protein: CASSLSGTSSDQFF. CDR3 coding DNA: TGTGCCAGCAGCTTGTCCGGGACATCCAGCGATCAGTTCTTC.

A few counts support this clonotype. V is TRBV6-5 and J is TRBJ2-3; D may be TRBD1 or TRBD2 (5 bases each). The germline V gene encodes CDR1 MNHEY and CDR2 SVGAGI. This CDR3 has 17 amino acids. The ends were cut back, 2 bases at V and 7 bases at J, with 22 bases in the middle. The CDR3 DNA reads as TGTGCCAGCAGTTACGCCCTCGGGACGGACGATAAGTATACGCAGTATTTT. As protein: CASSYALGTDDKYTQYF.

This clonotype has just a few counts. J is TRBJ2-2 and V is TRBV7-3; 8 bases fit TRBD1. Losses at the gene ends were 5 bases for V and 3 bases for J; bases not matched to a gene: 14. In germline, CDR1 is SGHTA, CDR2 FQGTGA. This CDR3 spans 18 amino acids. The CDR3 is CASSPPRSGTGDTGELFF. CDR3 in DNA: TGTGCCAGCAGCCCACCCCGCTCCGGGACAGGCGACACCGGGGAGCTGTTTTTT.

This clonotype was detected a few times. The V call is TRBV4-1, the J call TRBJ2-2, with D perhaps TRBD1 (5 bases). This CDR3 contains 13 residues. V lost 2 bases and J lost 5, with 6 bases in between. The germline gives CDR1 MGHRA, CDR2 YSYEKL. The CDR3 reads CASSQSGTGELFF. CDR3 bases: TGCGCCAGCAGCCAATCAGGGACCGGGGAGCTGTTTTTT.

This clonotype has more than one count but fewer than ten. This chain links TRBV11-1 with TRBJ2-5; 13 positions match TRBD2. Germline CDR1 and CDR2: SGHAT and FQDESV (reference sequence). This CDR3 is built from 19 residues. V dropped 3 bases and J dropped 1; count of bases not matched to a gene: 11. The CDR3, as DNA: TGTGCCAGCAGCTTGATCGGACTAGCGGGGGTTGAGATCCAAGAGACCCAGTACTTC. This gives the protein CASSLIGLAGVEIQETQYF.

This clonotype appeared many times. The chain has TRBV12-3 or TRBV12-4 and TRBJ2-1, with 9 bases aligning to TRBD2. V lost 2 bases to trimming and J lost 7 bases; unmatched junction nucleotides: 6. The CDR3 is made up of 15 amino acids. The CDR3 DNA reads TGTGCCAGCAGTTTATACGGCGGGGGGGCTAATGAGCAGTTCTTC. Residues: CASSLYGGGANEQFF.